The 23 T cell receptor beta chains given below trace back to one sample, sequenced in a study of CD8+ T cells in alopecia areata. Regarding treatment: oral pan-JAK inhibitor, 5-10 mg twice daily. In each case, RNA was isolated and then reverse transcribed into cDNA as the sequencing template. The protocol was immunoSEQ multiplex PCR, while the TCRdb copy is restricted to in-frame clones and leaves out a portion. The sample holds around 170,000 clones, 45% to 60% seen once. The material sequenced was CD8+ T cells sorted from blood, taken around week 53, from a patient treated with tofacitinib. These receptors were taken from a human donor with alopecia areata.

V is TRBV6-5 and J is TRBJ1-2; TRBD1 aligns across 9 bases. V lost 4 bases, J lost 3 bases, and 6 bases stayed unmatched. Germline loops: CDR1 MNHEY, CDR2 SVGAGI. The CDR3 contains 15 residues. CDR3 sequence (DNA): TGTGCCAGCAGTTCCCCTCGGACAGGGGACTATGGCTACACCTTC. It translates to CASSSPRTGDYGYTF.

The gene calls are TRBV10-3 and TRBJ1-1, with a tentative D call TRBD1 (5 bases). The germline V gene has CDR1 ENHRY and CDR2 SYGVKD. Trimming cost V 2 bases and J 11 bases, with 12 bases left between them. This CDR3 region has 12 residues. CDR3 coding DNA: TGTGCCATCAGTGAGGGACCGGAGGGGGCTTTCTTT. Translated, it gives CAISEGPEGAFF.

The V gene is TRBV27, the J gene TRBJ1-2; 7 nucleotides line up with TRBD1. V gave up 8 bases and J gave up 8 bases; unmatched junction bases: 11. CDR1 and CDR2 from the germline V gene are MNHEY and SMNVEV (reference sequence). This CDR3 contains 13 residues. The CDR3 sequence is CASGDRAPGGYTF. The CDR3 region has the DNA TGTGCCAGCGGTGACAGGGCCCCAGGGGGCTACACCTTC.

This rearrangement joins TRBV19 to TRBJ2-1; D ambiguous. Trimming removed 4 bases from V and 6 bases from J, with 7 bases in between. Germline V lookup: CDR1 LNHDA, CDR2 SQIVND (reference sequence). The CDR3 totals 12 residues. The CDR3 coding sequence is TGTGCCAGTAGTAAGTCTTTCAATGAGCAGTTCTTC. Translating gives CASSKSFNEQFF.

V gene TRBV13 combines with J gene TRBJ2-5; 7 bases align to TRBD2. This CDR3 has 14 amino acids. Germline V gene data show CDR1 as PRHDT and CDR2 as FYEKMQ (reference sequence). V shed 5 bases, J shed 2 bases, and the junction held 5 bases outside the gene matches. The CDR3 DNA reads TGTGCCAGCAGCCTCCCGGGACTACAAGAGACCCAGTACTTC. This codes for CASSLPGLQETQYF. Based on the CDR3 plus reference TRBV13 and TRBJ2-5, the full variable domain is AAGVIQSPRHLIKEKRETATLKCYPIPRHDTVYWYQQGPGQDPQFLISFYEKMQSDKGSIPDRFSAQQFSDYHSELNMSSLELGDSALYFCASSLPGLQETQYFGPGTRLLVL.

V is TRBV4-1 and J is TRBJ2-2; the D gene is possibly TRBD2 (6 bases). V was trimmed by 1 base and J by 6 bases, leaving 9 bases between them. Per the germline V gene, CDR1 is MGHRA and CDR2 is YSYEKL. The length of the CDR3 is 14 residues. DNA of the CDR3: TGCGCCAGCAGCCAAGTTCGGGGGTCCGGGGAGCTGTTTTTT. Its protein is CASSQVRGSGELFF.

This clone was counted a few times. The chain has TRBV18 and TRBJ2-2; TRBD1 might be the D (5 bases). This CDR3 comprises 15 residues. Germline V CDR1 and CDR2: KGHSH, LQKENI. Trimming cost V 0 bases and J 1 base, with 6 bases left between them. The CDR3 reads CASSPPQGNTGELFF. The CDR3 DNA is TGTGCCAGCTCACCACCCCAGGGGAACACCGGGGAGCTGTTTTTT.

The genes are TRBV27 and TRBJ2-3; 7 nucleotides match TRBD2. This CDR3 spans 15 amino acids. V lost 3 bases to trimming and J lost 3 bases; unmatched junction nucleotides: 6. Germline V lookup: CDR1 MNHEY, CDR2 SMNVEV (reference sequence). The CDR3, as DNA: TGTGCCAGCAGTTTCGGGGCGGGAGTAACAGATACGCAGTATTTT. This gives the protein CASSFGAGVTDTQYF.

In its sample, this clone was seen once. The chain has TRBV25-1 and TRBJ2-1; no definite D call. CDR1 is MGHDK, CDR2 SYGVNS, per germline. Trimming pared 3 bases from V and 5 bases from J, leaving 11 bases between. The CDR3 is made up of 14 amino acids. The CDR3 here is CASSDPSIHNEQFF. CDR3 DNA: TGTGCCAGCAGTGACCCTAGTATCCACAATGAGCAGTTCTTC. The full variable domain, with the rest looked up from reference TRBV25-1 and TRBJ2-1, is EADIYQTPRYLVIGTGKKITLECSQTMGHDKMYWYQQDPGMELHLIHYSYGVNSTEKGDLSSESTVSRIRTEHFPLTLESARPSHTSQYLCASSDPSIHNEQFFGPGTRLTVL.

CDR3 DNA: TGTGCCAGTAGTATAGATGAGTGGAACAGGGGAAAGCATTTT. Protein: CASSIDEWNRGKHF. This chain connects TRBV19 to TRBJ1-5; 7 positions match TRBD1. V lost 0 bases and J lost 14; bases outside the gene matches: 10. This CDR3 region has 14 residues. The germline V gene encodes CDR1 LNHDA and CDR2 SQIVND (reference sequence).

This clone was recorded a few times. The chain couples TRBV18 to TRBJ2-7, with 7 bases aligning to TRBD1. Looked up from germline, CDR1 is KGHSH and CDR2 is LQKENI. The CDR3 length is 12 residues. V trimming: 6 bases; J trimming: 3 bases; junction bases outside the gene matches: 2. The CDR3 region has the DNA TGTGCCAGCTCCCGACAGGGCTACGAGCAGTACTTC. This encodes CASSRQGYEQYF.

The chain carries TRBV6-5 and TRBJ2-5; D possibly matches TRBD1 or TRBD2 (5 bases each). CDR3 size: 15 residues. Per germline, CDR1 MNHEY and CDR2 SVGAGI. The V end was cut by 2 bases, the J end by 5 bases, with 15 bases between. The CDR3 region has the DNA TGTGCCAGCAGTTACGGGGGATATTCAGCGGAGACCCAGTACTTC. Translated, it gives CASSYGGYSAETQYF.

The gene calls are TRBV7-9 and TRBJ2-7; D is unresolved. There are 13 residues in the CDR3. Looked up from germline, CDR1 is SEHNR and CDR2 is FQNEAQ (reference sequence). Between the trimmed V and J ends, which lost 7 bases and 3 bases, there was a span of 13 bases. CDR3 sequence reads: CASTRGGIYEQYF. The CDR3 nucleotides are TGTGCCAGCACCCGAGGTGGCATCTACGAGCAGTACTTC.

This sequence joins TRBV5-6 and TRBJ1-6; D is unclear. Germline CDR1 reads SGHDT; CDR2 reads YYEEEE. Between the trimmed V and J ends, which lost 7 bases and 10 bases, there was a span of 18 bases. The CDR3 spans 14 residues. Here the CDR3 DNA reads TGTGCCAGCTCCAACAGTAAGGTCTCGTCACCCCTCCACTTT. Its protein product is CASSNSKVSSPLHF.

This clone was observed a few times. V is TRBV5-6 and J is TRBJ2-5, with 7 nucleotides matching TRBD2. Germline trimming cut 0 bases from V and 4 bases from J; bases unmatched to any gene: 6. Germline CDR1 is SGHDT and CDR2 is YYEEEE. CDR3 length: 15 amino acids. The CDR3 sequence: CASSLGRLAPETQYF. The CDR3 DNA follows: TGTGCCAGCAGCTTGGGCCGACTAGCCCCAGAGACCCAGTACTTC.

Ten or more counts support this clone. Other DNA sequences within the sample encode an identical CDR3. V and J are TRBV6-4 and TRBJ2-2; D unclear. V was trimmed by 3 bases and J by 4 bases, leaving 6 bases between them. The germline V gene encodes CDR1 MRHNA and CDR2 SNTAGT. CDR3 length equals 13 residues. CDR3 sequence (DNA): TGTGCCAGCAGTGATGGAGCCACCGGGGAGCTGTTTTTT. Its translation is CASSDGATGELFF.

This clone was seen more than once but under ten times. The CDR3 protein is CASTPGERRYTF. CDR3 in DNA: TGTGCCAGCACCCCCGGGGAAAGACGCTACACCTTC. The chain uses TRBV7-9 and TRBJ1-2; D call uncertain. This CDR3 comprises 12 residues. Germline V gene data show CDR1 as SEHNR and CDR2 as FQNEAQ (reference sequence). The V end was cut by 7 bases, the J end by 9 bases, with 15 bases between.

In this sample, this clone turned up a few times. The V gene is TRBV18, the J gene TRBJ2-6, with D hard to call. The germline V gene has CDR1 KGHSH and CDR2 LQKENI. This CDR3 contains 14 residues. V dropped 11 bases and J dropped 1 base, with 12 bases sitting between them. CDR3 sequence: CAGSRASGANVLTF. DNA of the CDR3: TGTGCCGGAAGTAGGGCGTCTGGGGCCAACGTCCTGACTTTC.

The rearrangement uses TRBV7-9 and TRBJ1-2, with a tentative D call TRBD1 (6 bases). The V end lost 2 bases, the J end lost 5 bases, and 12 bases lay between the germline ends. The CDR3 contains 14 residues. Germline CDR1 reads SEHNR; CDR2 reads FQNEAQ (reference sequence). The CDR3, as DNA: TGTGCCAGCAGCTTATTGGACAGCGCGTATGGCTACACCTTC. Its translation is CASSLLDSAYGYTF.

The V and J genes are TRBV9 and TRBJ1-2, with D possibly being TRBD1 (6 bases). The V end lost 3 bases, the J end lost 4 bases, and 7 bases lay between the germline ends. CDR1 and CDR2 from the germline V gene are SGDLS and YYNGEE. There are 12 residues in the CDR3. The CDR3 DNA is TGTGCCAGCAGCGAGGGGGGCTATGGCTACACCTTC. Residues: CASSEGGYGYTF.

The chain has TRBV5-5 and TRBJ2-1; D gene unclear. V lost 0 bases and J lost 1, with 5 bases in between. Germline lookup yields CDR1 SGHKS and CDR2 YYEKEE (reference sequence). This CDR3 region has 14 residues. In DNA, the CDR3 is TGTGCCAGCAGCTTGGGTTTTTCCTACAATGAGCAGTTCTTC. It encodes CASSLGFSYNEQFF.

V gene TRBV13 combines with J gene TRBJ2-5; TRBD1 agrees at 7 bases. Trimming took 7 bases from V and 6 from J; bases not matched to a gene: 8. This CDR3 has 13 residues. CDR1 and CDR2 (germline): PRHDT, FYEKMQ (reference sequence). CDR3 loop: CASTTYRGQTQYF. The CDR3 bases are TGTGCCAGCACCACCTACAGGGGACAGACCCAGTACTTC.

The V gene is TRBV9, the J gene TRBJ2-1, with D perhaps matching TRBD1 (5 bases). The germline V gene has CDR1 SGDLS and CDR2 YYNGEE. The V end was cut by 4 bases, the J end by 8 bases, with 22 bases between. The CDR3 is made up of 16 amino acids. The CDR3 DNA reads as TGTGCCAGCAGCTCGAGGACGAGGATCAGGGTGGATGAGCAGTTCTTC. Protein: CASSSRTRIRVDEQFF.